The 21 T cell receptor beta chains below were found in one sample sequenced in a study of preoperative IRX-2 immunotherapy in early breast cancer. Indicated treatment: preoperative locoregional IRX-2 cytokine immunotherapy. Produced via immunoSEQ multiplex PCR; TCRdb's table is partial and in-frame only. The data show 20,000 to 30,000 clones, nearly 80% seen once. Sequencing used lymph node tissue, obtained before IRX-2 immunotherapy. The receptor source for this set is a human donor with breast cancer.

This rearrangement joins TRBV23-1 to TRBJ2-2; D gene unclear. TRBV23-1 is an open reading frame whose function is uncertain. This CDR3 spans 14 amino acids. V lost 3 bases to trimming and J lost 4 bases, with 9 bases between them. DNA for the CDR3: TGCGCCAGCAGTCATAGACACCCCACCGGGGAGCTGTTTTTT. This sequence encodes CASSHRHPTGELFF.

V is TRBV12-2 and J is TRBJ1-2. TRBV12-2 is annotated as a pseudogene. This CDR3 contains 14 residues. The CDR3 coding sequence is TGTGCCGCCGAGGGTGTGTGGGGAAACTATGGCTACACCTTC. Its translation is CAAEGVWGNYGYTF.

The V gene is TRBV4-1, the J gene TRBJ1-5; D might be TRBD1 (5 bases). The CDR3 contains 15 residues. With 5 bases removed from V and 0 bases from J, the gap between germline ends came to 11 bases. Germline V gives CDR1 MGHRA, CDR2 YSYEKL. CDR3 sequence: CASSTQEYSNQPQHF. The CDR3 nucleotides are TGCGCCAGCAGCACACAGGAGTATAGCAATCAGCCCCAGCATTTT.

The chain combines TRBV28 with TRBJ1-2; D is ambiguous. Trimming took off 3 bases at V and 7 bases at J, with 9 bases between the two ends. The V gene's germline CDR1 is MDHEN and CDR2 SYDVKM. CDR3 length: 12 amino acids. Written as DNA, the CDR3 is TGTGCCAGCAGTTTTTCGGTCACTGGCTACACCTTC. This encodes CASSFSVTGYTF.

V gene TRBV11-3 combines with J gene TRBJ1-2; TRBD1 might be the D (6 bases). Germline V gene data show CDR1 as SGHNT and CDR2 as YENEEA. V lost 3 bases to trimming and J lost 6 bases, with 14 bases between them. The CDR3 covers 14 residues. The DNA for the CDR3 is TGTGCCAGCAGCTTCCCGAGGGGGTCGGATGGCTACACCTTC. Translating it yields CASSFPRGSDGYTF.

This sequence joins TRBV5-1 and TRBJ1-2; 8 positions match TRBD1. This CDR3 has 15 residues. Germline trimming cut 0 bases from V and 3 bases from J; bases unmatched to any gene: 4. Per germline, CDR1 SGHRS and CDR2 YFSETQ. Here the CDR3 reads CASSLGDRPYYGYTF. The CDR3 DNA reads TGCGCCAGCAGCTTGGGGGACAGGCCATACTATGGCTACACCTTC.

V and J are TRBV19 and TRBJ2-5; TRBD2 matches at 7 bases. This CDR3 region has 14 residues. Unmatched junction bases numbered 6, after V lost 4 bases and J lost 4 bases. Germline CDR1 and CDR2: LNHDA and SQIVND (reference sequence). The CDR3 spells CASSRGGTRETQYF. As DNA, the CDR3 is TGTGCCAGTAGTAGGGGGGGTACCCGAGAGACCCAGTACTTC.

This clone was counted a few times. The gene calls are TRBV30 and TRBJ1-1; weak D call: TRBD1 (5 bases). V gave up 4 bases and J gave up 0 bases, with 12 bases separating them. Per germline, CDR1 GTSNPN and CDR2 SVGIG (reference sequence). The CDR3 is 14 amino acids. CDR3 region: CAWNFDSMNTEAFF. CDR3 nucleotide sequence: TGTGCCTGGAACTTTGACAGTATGAACACTGAAGCTTTCTTT.

This rearrangement joins TRBV11-3 to TRBJ1-2; D may be TRBD1 (5 bases). Germline V lookup: CDR1 SGHNT, CDR2 YENEEA. Trimming shortened V by 0 bases and J by 3 bases, and 8 bases separated the two germline ends. This CDR3 contains 14 residues. CDR3 region: CASSLESRDYGYTF. CDR3 DNA: TGTGCCAGCAGCTTAGAGAGCAGGGACTATGGCTACACCTTC.

V gene TRBV6-8 combines with J gene TRBJ1-5; D is undetermined. This CDR3 comprises 14 residues. The germline V gene has CDR1 MNHGY and CDR2 SAAAGT. The germline V and J ends were trimmed by 6 bases and 2 bases, with 11 bases remaining between them. CDR3 amino acids: CASSRMEGNQPQHF. CDR3 DNA sequence: TGTGCCAGCAGCCGAATGGAGGGCAATCAGCCCCAGCATTTT.

This chain connects TRBV11-3 to TRBJ1-5; tentatively, D is TRBD1 (5 bases). Germline assignment: CDR1 SGHNT and CDR2 YENEEA. This CDR3 has 15 amino acids. V shed 4 bases and J shed 5 bases, with 15 bases lying between them. CDR3: CASSSRVGGDQPQHF. The CDR3, as DNA: TGTGCCAGCAGCTCCAGGGTGGGTGGGGATCAGCCCCAGCATTTT.

V is TRBV6-8 and J is TRBJ1-5; D not certain. The germline CDR1 and CDR2 sequences are MNHGY and SAAAGT. Trimming shortened V by 2 bases and J by 0 bases, and 8 bases separated the two germline ends. The CDR3 covers 15 residues. CDR3 amino acids: CASSYAENSNQPQHF. DNA of the CDR3: TGTGCCAGCAGTTACGCGGAGAATAGCAATCAGCCCCAGCATTTT.

V usage is TRBV19 and J usage is TRBJ1-2; D uncertain. CDR1 is LNHDA, CDR2 SQIVND, per germline (reference sequence). Trimming pared 3 bases from V and 7 bases from J, leaving 24 bases between. The CDR3 spans 17 residues. CDR3 nucleotides: TGTGCCAGTAGTATCACAACGGGCCCGGGTTTTTATGGTGGCTACACCTTC. Protein product: CASSITTGPGFYGGYTF.

The rearrangement links TRBV5-1 to TRBJ2-1; no reliable D call. Trimming took 4 bases from V and 3 from J, leaving 11 bases between them. The CDR3 runs 14 residues. Germline loops: CDR1 SGHRS, CDR2 YFSETQ. CDR3 protein: CASSPGRFYNEQFF. For the CDR3, the DNA is TGCGCCAGCAGCCCCGGACGGTTCTACAATGAGCAGTTCTTC.

This clone was detected a few times. The chain is built from TRBV6-8 and TRBJ1-1; D perhaps matches TRBD1 (5 bases). The CDR3 length is 14 residues. Trimming took off 6 bases at V and 3 bases at J, with 14 bases between the two ends. Germline lookup yields CDR1 MNHGY and CDR2 SAAAGT. CDR3 region: CASRGPEGHTEAFF. The CDR3 DNA follows: TGTGCCAGCAGAGGACCCGAGGGGCACACTGAAGCTTTCTTT.

The chain links TRBV6-8 to TRBJ1-2, with D hard to call. The length of the CDR3 is 16 residues. V was trimmed by 5 bases and J by 7 bases, leaving 23 bases between them. Germline CDR1 and CDR2: MNHGY and SAAAGT. The CDR3 DNA reads as TGTGCCAGCAGTCGTCCTAGAGGAAATGGTCCGTTTGGCTACACCTTC. Translation gives CASSRPRGNGPFGYTF.

This clone was seen once. V is TRBV7-1 and J is TRBJ2-6; D not certain. TRBV7-1 is identified as an open reading frame with a role that is uncertain. The CDR3 covers 18 residues. V dropped 1 base and J dropped 0 bases, with 13 bases sitting between them. In DNA, the CDR3 is TGTGCCAGCAGCTCAGACGGCCACTTCTTCTCTGGGGCCAACGTCCTGACTTTC. This translates into CASSSDGHFFSGANVLTF.

The V call is TRBV18, the J call TRBJ1-3; possible D gene TRBD1, 5 bases. Trimming removed 3 bases at V and 3 bases at J, with 9 bases between. The CDR3 extends over 14 amino acids. Looked up from germline, CDR1 is KGHSH and CDR2 is LQKENI. For the CDR3, the DNA is TGTGCCAGCTCACCCAGGGAGGATGGAAACACCATATATTTT. Its protein is CASSPREDGNTIYF. The variable domain in full, completed from reference TRBV18 and TRBJ1-3, reads NAGVMQNPRHLVRRRGQEARLRCSPMKGHSHVYWYRQLPEEGLKFMVYLQKENIIDESGMPKERFSAEFPKEGPSILRIQQVVRGDSAAYFCASSPREDGNTIYFGEGSWLTVV.

This clone turned up a few times. This chain connects TRBV18 to TRBJ2-2, with unresolved D. V was clipped by 2 bases and J by 3 bases, with 13 bases between them. CDR1 and CDR2 (germline): KGHSH, LQKENI. The CDR3 is made up of 16 amino acids. This CDR3 reads CASSPGLGLHTGELFF. Here the CDR3 DNA reads TGTGCCAGCTCACCAGGTCTCGGGCTCCACACCGGGGAGCTGTTTTTT. Full variable domain (outside the CDR3, taken from reference TRBV18 and TRBJ2-2): NAGVMQNPRHLVRRRGQEARLRCSPMKGHSHVYWYRQLPEEGLKFMVYLQKENIIDESGMPKERFSAEFPKEGPSILRIQQVVRGDSAAYFCASSPGLGLHTGELFFGEGSRLTVL.

The CDR3, as DNA: TGCGCCAGCAGATCCTGGGAGGTCTATGGCTACACCTTC. Amino acid sequence: CASRSWEVYGYTF. The chain is built from TRBV10-2 and TRBJ1-2, with D unclear. V dropped 6 bases and J dropped 4 bases, with 12 bases sitting between them. The CDR3 length is 13 residues. From germline, CDR1 is WSHSY and CDR2 SAAADI.

V is TRBV6-8 and J is TRBJ1-6; TRBD1 matches at 7 bases. CDR3 size: 15 residues. In germline, CDR1 is MNHGY, CDR2 SAAAGT. The trim removed 8 bases at V and 10 bases at J, leaving 14 bases unmatched. The DNA for the CDR3 is TGTGCCAGCGGTCAAACCAGGGGACAGCACTCACCCCTCCACTTT. Translated, it gives CASGQTRGQHSPLHF.